The 30 T cell receptor beta chains in this list originate from one sample, sequenced in a study of cytomegalovirus exposure and HLA in healthy donors. Primers for the PCR totalled 60 Vbeta and 13 Jbeta. Sequenced by immunoSEQ multiplex PCR; TCRdb stores in-frame clones only, minus some. The profile shows under 70,000 clones, 86% of them singletons. Input material: PBMCs. These receptors were taken from a woman aged 25 to 39 in good health and CMV-seronegative.

The J gene is TRBJ2-5, the V gene TRBV7-9; D call uncertain. CDR1 is SEHNR and CDR2 is FQNEAQ in the germline V gene (reference sequence). CDR3 length equals 13 residues. Trimming took off 1 base at V and 5 bases at J, with 8 bases between the two ends. CDR3 DNA sequence: TGTGCCAGCAGCTTAGTAGCCGCCGAGACCCAGTACTTC. As protein: CASSLVAAETQYF.

CDR3 protein: CASSQDSQQETQYF. CDR3 in DNA: TGTGCCAGCAGCCAAGATTCCCAGCAAGAGACCCAGTACTTC. The V call is TRBV4-2, the J call TRBJ2-5; the D is unclear. From germline, CDR1 is LGHNA and CDR2 YNFKEQ. The CDR3 runs to 14 residues. Trimming left V 0 bases short and J 2 bases short, with 7 bases between.

The chain links TRBV10-1 to TRBJ2-1; 13 nucleotides agree with TRBD2. V shed 0 bases and J 7 bases; nucleotides not matched to a gene: 6. This CDR3 is 17 amino acids long. The V gene's germline CDR1 is WNHNN and CDR2 SYGVQD (reference sequence). The DNA of the CDR3 is TGCGCCAGCAGTGAGTCCTTACTAGCGGGAGGGGGGAATGAGCAGTTCTTC. Translating gives CASSESLLAGGGNEQFF.

V is TRBV4-3 and J is TRBJ2-7, with 10 bases aligning to TRBD2. Germline V CDR1 and CDR2: LGHNA, YSLEER. The trim removed 4 bases at V and 2 bases at J, leaving 8 bases unmatched. The length of the CDR3 is 16 residues. CDR3 residues: CASSPELAGEAYEQYF. In nucleotides, the CDR3 is TGCGCCAGCAGCCCGGAGCTAGCGGGAGAGGCCTACGAGCAGTACTTC.

The chain employs TRBV13 and TRBJ2-1; TRBD2 aligns across 14 bases. Trimming took 5 bases from V and 7 from J; bases not matched to a gene: 7. The V gene's germline CDR1 is PRHDT and CDR2 FYEKMQ (reference sequence). The CDR3 length is 16 residues. The CDR3 reads CASSPPGLAGVNEQFF. The CDR3 DNA follows: TGTGCCAGCAGCCCCCCGGGACTAGCGGGAGTGAATGAGCAGTTCTTC.

The V and J genes are TRBV10-3 and TRBJ1-2; D is uncertain. This CDR3 comprises 12 residues. The V and J ends lost 2 bases and 3 bases respectively, with 4 bases between them. Germline values: CDR1 ENHRY, CDR2 SYGVKD. DNA of the CDR3: TGTGCCATCAGTGAGCCGGACTATGGCTACACCTTC. Protein sequence: CAISEPDYGYTF.

The chain joins TRBV30 to TRBJ2-3; D is unresolved. V shed 2 bases and J shed 0 bases, with 18 bases lying between them. CDR1 is GTSNPN, CDR2 SVGIG, per germline (reference sequence). This CDR3 region has 17 residues. The CDR3 reads CAWSCYGDLASTDTQYF. In nucleotides, the CDR3 is TGTGCCTGGAGTTGCTACGGAGACTTGGCTAGCACAGATACGCAGTATTTT.

The chain couples TRBV7-3 to TRBJ2-1, with D tentatively TRBD1 (6 bases). The CDR3 consists of 15 residues. Germline-derived CDR1 and CDR2 are SGHTA and FQGTGA. V shed 4 bases and J shed 5 bases, with 15 bases lying between them. The CDR3 region has the DNA TGTGCCAGCAGCTCGAGGGGGAGAGGCGACAATGAGCAGTTCTTC. This sequence encodes CASSSRGRGDNEQFF.

V usage is TRBV6-5 and J usage is TRBJ2-3, with D perhaps matching TRBD2 (5 bases). The CDR3 contains 12 residues. The V gene lost 6 bases and the J gene lost 4 bases, with 8 bases spanning the gap. CDR1 is MNHEY, CDR2 SVGAGI, per germline. The CDR3 spells CASRGSADTQYF. In DNA form, the CDR3 reads TGTGCCAGCAGAGGGAGCGCAGATACGCAGTATTTT.

There are a few counts of this clone. The chain combines TRBV28 with TRBJ1-4; 9 nucleotides line up with TRBD1. Germline CDR1 is MDHEN and CDR2 is SYDVKM. J was trimmed by 5 bases and V by 7 bases; bases with no gene match: 8. This CDR3 contains 15 residues. This CDR3 is CASNKPGQGNEKLFF. The DNA for the CDR3 is TGTGCCAGCAATAAACCGGGACAGGGAAATGAAAAACTGTTTTTT.

The chain has TRBV28 and TRBJ2-1; TRBD2 matches 7 bases. In germline, CDR1 is MDHEN, CDR2 SYDVKM. The CDR3 runs 14 residues. The ends lost 8 bases at V and 8 bases at J; junction bases unmatched: 12. The CDR3 DNA reads as TGTGCCAGCTTTGGGGGAGGGCCGGTGGATGAGCAGTTCTTC. Translated, it gives CASFGGGPVDEQFF.

The V and J genes are TRBV9 and TRBJ2-3; 10 nucleotides align to TRBD2. Losses at the gene ends were 3 bases for V and 3 bases for J; bases not matched to a gene: 4. From germline, CDR1 is SGDLS and CDR2 YYNGEE. This CDR3 has 15 amino acids. CDR3 bases: TGTGCCAGCAGCGAGACTAGCGGGTTGACAGATACGCAGTATTTT. Protein: CASSETSGLTDTQYF.

The J gene is TRBJ2-3, the V gene TRBV10-2, with 9 bases fitting TRBD1. The V segment lost 2 bases and the J segment 1 base; nucleotides outside the gene matches: 7. CDR3 length: 17 amino acids. Per the germline V gene, CDR1 is WSHSY and CDR2 is SAAADI. The CDR3 DNA reads as TGCGCCAGCAGTGAGGGGACAGGGTTTGGGGGCACAGATACGCAGTATTTT. Translated: CASSEGTGFGGTDTQYF.

This chain connects TRBV6-1 to TRBJ2-1, with a possible D match to TRBD2 (6 bases). The CDR3 covers 14 residues. V gave up 7 bases and J gave up 3 bases, with 13 bases separating them. The germline CDR1 and CDR2 sequences are MNHNS and SASEGT. The CDR3 region has the DNA TGTGCCAGCATTTGGGCGGGAAGCTACAATGAGCAGTTCTTC. It yields the protein CASIWAGSYNEQFF.

The J gene is TRBJ1-6, the V gene TRBV5-6, with 7 bases fitting TRBD1. The CDR3 length is 16 residues. V shed 5 bases and J 4 bases; nucleotides not matched to a gene: 9. Germline V CDR1 and CDR2: SGHDT, YYEEEE. CDR3 in amino acids: CASSPGGGQYNSPLHF. CDR3 nucleotides: TGTGCCAGCAGTCCAGGAGGGGGCCAATATAATTCACCCCTCCACTTT.

Comments on this clone: The junction departs from germline at one end; a sequencing error may be responsible. The chain recombines TRBV7-9 with TRBJ2-5, with D hard to call. Germline V gene data show CDR1 as SEHNR and CDR2 as FQNEAQ (reference sequence). There are 12 residues in the CDR3. The DNA of the CDR3 is TGTTCCAGCAGCTTAGACTCCAACACCCAGTACTTC. Translation gives CSSSLDSNTQYF.

The V call is TRBV2, the J call TRBJ1-5, with D possibly matching TRBD1 (5 bases). In germline, CDR1 is SNHLY, CDR2 FYNNEI. The germline V and J ends were trimmed by 2 bases and 6 bases, with 14 bases remaining between them. The length of the CDR3 is 15 residues. The CDR3 sequence: CASSEMPGRAQPQHF. CDR3 in DNA: TGTGCCAGCAGTGAAATGCCAGGGCGAGCTCAGCCCCAGCATTTT.

This chain joins TRBV6-6 and TRBJ2-7; D perhaps matches TRBD1 (6 bases). This CDR3 is 13 amino acids long. Between the trimmed V and J ends, which lost 8 bases and 2 bases, there was a span of 13 bases. Per germline, CDR1 MNHNY and CDR2 SVGAGI (reference sequence). The CDR3 spells CASAKGETYEQYF. CDR3 nucleotide sequence: TGTGCCAGCGCCAAGGGGGAAACCTACGAGCAGTACTTC.

This chain connects TRBV7-3 to TRBJ1-1; 9 nucleotides align to TRBD1. Germline values: CDR1 SGHTA, CDR2 FQGTGA. The CDR3 is 13 residues long. V shed 5 bases and J 6 bases; nucleotides not matched to a gene: 4. The CDR3 reads CASSPTGGAEAFF. DNA for the CDR3: TGTGCCAGCAGCCCTACAGGGGGCGCTGAAGCTTTCTTT.

V usage is TRBV19 and J usage is TRBJ2-7; 8 nucleotides match TRBD1. This CDR3 has 13 residues. Germline V gene sequence: CDR1 LNHDA, CDR2 SQIVND (reference sequence). V trimming: 4 bases; J trimming: 4 bases; junction bases outside the gene matches: 3. CDR3 DNA: TGTGCCAGTAGTAACAGGACAGGGTACGAGCAGTACTTC. Translating gives CASSNRTGYEQYF.

This clone came up once. The rearrangement links TRBV6-1 to TRBJ2-2; D not resolved. Germline loops: CDR1 MNHNS, CDR2 SASEGT. Trimming took off 6 bases at V and 3 bases at J, with 11 bases between the two ends. The CDR3 covers 14 residues. In DNA, the CDR3 is TGTGCCAGCAGACCGGGTACGGACACCGGGGAGCTGTTTTTT. This translates into CASRPGTDTGELFF.

The chain links TRBV30 to TRBJ2-5; D call uncertain. The CDR3 has 13 residues. Per germline, CDR1 GTSNPN and CDR2 SVGIG (reference sequence). V dropped 8 bases and J dropped 0 bases, with 13 bases sitting between them. The CDR3 reads CAAATMYQETQYF. DNA for the CDR3: TGTGCCGCGGCCACGATGTACCAAGAGACCCAGTACTTC.

This clone was recorded once. V is TRBV5-1 and J is TRBJ2-7; 7 positions match TRBD2. CDR1 SGHRS and CDR2 YFSETQ come from the germline V gene. With V trimmed by 0 bases and J by 5 bases, 11 bases remained unmatched. The CDR3 totals 16 residues. The CDR3 region is CASSLAVHGAGDEQYF. Here the CDR3 DNA reads TGCGCCAGCAGCTTGGCCGTCCACGGCGCGGGAGACGAGCAGTACTTC.

The chain couples TRBV30 to TRBJ2-5, with 7 nucleotides matching TRBD1. The V and J ends lost 0 bases and 5 bases, in that order; junction bases with no gene match: 9. The CDR3 consists of 15 residues. Germline V gene sequence: CDR1 GTSNPN, CDR2 SVGIG (reference sequence). The CDR3 sequence: CAWSVQTGLWETQYF. The CDR3 region has the DNA TGTGCCTGGAGTGTACAGACAGGGTTGTGGGAGACCCAGTACTTC.

This rearrangement joins TRBV5-1 to TRBJ2-2, with 8 bases lining up with TRBD2. The germline V gene encodes CDR1 SGHRS and CDR2 YFSETQ. Trimming at V came to 0 bases and at J to 6 bases, leaving 4 bases not matched to a gene. CDR3 length equals 15 residues. The CDR3 spells CASSLGAGAPGELFF. The CDR3 nucleotides are TGCGCCAGCAGCTTGGGAGCGGGAGCCCCCGGGGAGCTGTTTTTT.

V is TRBV9 and J is TRBJ1-6, with 9 positions matching TRBD1. J was trimmed by 8 bases and V by 3 bases; bases with no gene match: 6. This CDR3 is built from 15 residues. In germline, CDR1 is SGDLS, CDR2 YYNGEE. DNA for the CDR3: TGTGCCAGCAGCGCGGGACAGGGTGCTGATTCACCCCTCCACTTT. This gives the protein CASSAGQGADSPLHF. Full variable domain (outside the CDR3, taken from reference TRBV9 and TRBJ1-6): DSGVTQTPKHLITATGQRVTLRCSPRSGDLSVYWYQQSLDQGLQFLIQYYNGEERAKGNILERFSAQQFPDLHSELNLSSLELGDSALYFCASSAGQGADSPLHFGNGTRLTVT.

V usage is TRBV6-5 and J usage is TRBJ1-2; 7 nucleotides match TRBD1. Germline CDR1 MNHEY, CDR2 SVGAGI. This CDR3 is 13 amino acids long. J lost 7 bases, V lost 10 bases, and 12 bases had no gene match. This CDR3 is CATERQGGSGYTF. In DNA, the CDR3 is TGTGCCACCGAGAGACAGGGAGGCTCTGGCTACACCTTC.

The rearrangement links TRBV4-2 to TRBJ2-7, with 12 bases aligning to TRBD2. This CDR3 has 17 residues. Trimming removed 0 bases from V and 6 bases from J; junction bases left unmatched: 9. Germline V CDR1 and CDR2: LGHNA, YNFKEQ. The CDR3 nucleotides are TGTGCCAGCAGCCAAGAAATGTCACTAGCGGGAGGCAGCGAGCAGTACTTC. It yields the protein CASSQEMSLAGGSEQYF.

This clone was counted once. The chain carries TRBV19 and TRBJ2-7; 10 bases map to TRBD2. V lost 3 bases, J lost 2 bases, and 4 bases stayed unmatched. This CDR3 region has 15 residues. CDR1 is LNHDA and CDR2 is SQIVND in the germline V gene (reference sequence). CDR3 sequence: CASSIGSGRAYEQYF. The CDR3 nucleotides are TGTGCCAGTAGTATTGGGAGCGGGAGGGCCTACGAGCAGTACTTC.

This chain uses TRBV6-6 with TRBJ2-7, with 8 bases lining up with TRBD1. CDR1 and CDR2 from the germline V gene are MNHNY and SVGAGI (reference sequence). Trimming at V came to 6 bases and at J to 3 bases, leaving 10 bases not matched to a gene. The CDR3 covers 15 residues. CDR3 bases: TGTGCCAGCAGAGTCATCGGACAGGGTAACTACGAGCAGTACTTC. It translates to CASRVIGQGNYEQYF.